The 16 T cell receptor beta chains listed next were all sequenced from one sample in a study of regulatory T cells in long-lasting Graves disease. Time point denoted: newly diagnosed GD, antithyroid drugs for less than 3 months. PBMCs were the source of the RNA used for TCR sequencing. In building TCR beta libraries, iRepertoire HTBI primers were used together with Arm-PCR of CDR3 regions. TCRdb ran MiXCR on the multiplex PCR reads and lists one entry per CDR3 protein. The profile shows hundreds of thousands of distinct CDR3 sequences, approximately 13% of them singletons. This same sample was also taken into another study, of T cells in Graves' hyperthyroidism and ophthalmopathy.

The material was peripheral blood mononuclear cells (PBMCs), obtained at new diagnosis, from a patient treated with antithyroid drugs. These receptors were taken from a man aged 25-40 years with Graves disease.

This clonotype has a single count. This probably arose from a read error, given a far larger clone one base away. The chain recombines TRBV7-3 with TRBJ2-3, with 8 bases aligning to TRBD1. The closer fit of TRBJ2-7 to the DNA end suggests the J call may be wrong. This CDR3 has 14 residues. The V gene's germline CDR1 is SGHTA and CDR2 FQGTGA. CDR3 protein: CASSPTGGHNEQYF. CDR3 nucleotide sequence: TGTGCCAGCAGCCCAACAGGGGGGCACAATGAGCAGTACTTC.

The genes are TRBV20-1 and TRBJ2-3, with D hard to call. The CDR3 spans 19 residues. The germline CDR1 and CDR2 sequences are DFQATT and SNEGSKA (reference sequence). V dropped 5 bases and J dropped 3 bases, with 30 bases sitting between them. CDR3 sequence reads: CSAGRSIWKRYLSTDTQYF. In DNA form, the CDR3 reads TGCAGTGCTGGACGGTCGATTTGGAAGCGTTACTTATCTACAGATACGCAGTATTTT.

V gene TRBV3-1 combines with J gene TRBJ1-2; D unclear. The V end lost 4 bases, the J end lost 0 bases, and 12 bases lay between the germline ends. The CDR3 totals 15 residues. CDR1 is LGHDT and CDR2 is YNNKEL in the germline V gene (reference sequence). The CDR3: CASSPQMGTNYGYTF. The CDR3 bases are TGTGCCAGCAGCCCACAAATGGGTACTAACTATGGCTACACCTTC.

CDR3 sequence reads: CASSPGQGTTGELFF. CDR3 sequence (DNA): TGTGCCAGCAGTCCGGGACAGGGAACCACCGGGGAGCTGTTTTTT. The chain is built from TRBV3-1 and TRBJ2-2; 9 bases are shared with TRBD1. The CDR3 has 15 residues. Per the germline V gene, CDR1 is LGHDT and CDR2 is YNNKEL (reference sequence). V shed 6 bases, J shed 4 bases, and the junction held 6 bases outside the gene matches.

This clonotype was recorded many times. The chain uses TRBV12-3 or TRBV12-4 and TRBJ2-5, with D possibly TRBD1 on 6 matching bases. V was cut by 2 bases and J by 3 bases, with 10 bases left in between. The CDR3 consists of 14 residues. CDR3 sequence (DNA): TGTGCCAGCAGTTTAAGGGACATCAAAGAGACCCAGTACTTC. As protein: CASSLRDIKETQYF.

This clonotype was seen a handful of times. The J gene is TRBJ1-1, the V gene TRBV5-1; the D gene is possibly TRBD1 (6 bases). V was clipped by 3 bases and J by 6 bases, with 18 bases between them. Per the germline V gene, CDR1 is SGHRS and CDR2 is YFSETQ. The CDR3 runs to 15 residues. CDR3 sequence (DNA): TGCGCCAGCAGCTCCGTTGAAACAGGGCTCTCTGAAGCTTTCTTT. Its translation is CASSSVETGLSEAFF.

This clonotype was found many times. V gene TRBV18 combines with J gene TRBJ1-2; 9 bases fit TRBD1. V trimming: 8 bases; J trimming: 5 bases; junction bases outside the gene matches: 3. CDR3 size: 12 residues. The V gene's germline CDR1 is KGHSH and CDR2 LQKENI. DNA for the CDR3: TGTGCCAGCGATGACAGGGGGTATGGCTACACCTTC. This translates into CASDDRGYGYTF.

This clonotype was found a few times. Given a much more abundant clone one base away, this may be a read error. This chain connects TRBV7-9 to TRBJ1-4; D unclear. This CDR3 comprises 14 residues. In germline, CDR1 is SEHNR, CDR2 FQNEAQ (reference sequence). For the CDR3, the DNA is TGTGCCAGCAGTCGAGGTGCAACTAATGAAAAACCGTTTTTT. It yields the protein CASSRGATNEKPFF. Using reference TRBV7-9 and TRBJ1-4 for the parts outside the CDR3, the full variable domain is DTGVSQNPRHKITKRGQNVTFRCDPISEHNRLYWYRQTLGQGPEFLTYFQNEAQLEKSRLLSDRFSAERPKGSFSTLEIQRTEQGDSAMYLCASSRGATNEKPFFGSGTQLSVL.

The table lists this clonotype with many counts. The chain recombines TRBV20-1 with TRBJ1-2, with D possibly matching TRBD1 (6 bases). Per germline, CDR1 DFQATT and CDR2 SNEGSKA (reference sequence). The length of the CDR3 is 12 residues. V was clipped by 2 bases and J by 7 bases, with 11 bases between them. The CDR3 spells CSARKEGGGYTF. The CDR3 bases are TGCAGTGCTAGAAAGGAGGGGGGTGGCTACACCTTC.

This clonotype was detected ten times or more. The V gene is TRBV24-1, the J gene TRBJ2-2; 7 nucleotides align to TRBD1. This CDR3 is built from 15 residues. V lost 6 bases to trimming and J lost 3 bases; unmatched junction nucleotides: 6. Germline V gene sequence: CDR1 KGHDR, CDR2 SFDVKD. The CDR3 spells CATSMTGSDTGELFF. The CDR3 DNA reads TGTGCCACCAGTATGACAGGGTCGGACACCGGGGAGCTGTTTTTT.

This clonotype was seen at least ten times. The V gene is TRBV5-6, the J gene TRBJ2-7; a weak D match, TRBD1 (6 bases). The CDR3 has 14 residues. Trimming pared 2 bases from V and 3 bases from J, leaving 12 bases between. Germline assignment: CDR1 SGHDT and CDR2 YYEEEE. This CDR3 reads CASSLGTTIYEQYF. CDR3 coding DNA: TGTGCCAGCAGCTTAGGGACAACAATCTACGAGCAGTACTTC.

The chain employs TRBV20-1 and TRBJ1-2; D gene uncertain. The CDR3 covers 12 residues. V lost 6 bases and J 0 bases, leaving 8 bases between the germline ends. CDR1 and CDR2 (germline): DFQATT, SNEGSKA (reference sequence). CDR3: CSAGESNYGYTF. The CDR3 DNA is TGCAGTGCAGGCGAATCTAACTATGGCTACACCTTC.

This clonotype has a count of ten or more. This chain links TRBV7-6 with TRBJ2-7; D unclear. The CDR3 is 17 amino acids. V lost 5 bases and J lost 1, with 21 bases in between. CDR1 and CDR2 (germline): SGHVS, FNYEAQ. Here the CDR3 reads CASSPVPGITQSYEQYF. In DNA form, the CDR3 reads TGTGCCAGCAGCCCCGTCCCAGGCATTACCCAATCCTACGAGCAGTACTTC. Full variable domain (remainder filled in from reference TRBV7-6 and TRBJ2-7): GAGVSQSPRYKVTKRGQDVALRCDPISGHVSLYWYRQALGQGPEFLTYFNYEAQQDKSGLPNDRFSAERPEGSISTLTIQRTEQRDSAMYRCASSPVPGITQSYEQYFGPGTRLTVT.

This clonotype was observed a few times. The chain links TRBV2 to TRBJ2-4, with D possibly TRBD1 on 5 matching bases. The DNA matches TRBJ2-5 better at its end, which makes the J call doubtful. Germline CDR1 SNHLY, CDR2 FYNNEI. The CDR3 loop spans 13 amino acids. The CDR3 region is CASSEAIGVTQYF. The CDR3 DNA reads as TGTGCCAGCAGTGAAGCTATAGGGGTGACCCAGTACTTC.

This clonotype was observed at least ten times. This rearrangement joins TRBV12-5 to TRBJ2-2; D is uncertain. Germline lookup yields CDR1 LGHNT and CDR2 FRNRAP. Trimming shortened V by 4 bases and J by 0 bases, and 9 bases separated the two germline ends. The CDR3 loop spans 15 amino acids. CDR3 loop: CASGSPRSNTGELFF. CDR3 DNA: TGTGCTAGTGGTTCCCCTAGGTCGAACACCGGGGAGCTGTTTTTT.

In this sample, this clonotype turned up many times. The chain recombines TRBV6-1 with TRBJ2-1; 8 bases match TRBD1. Germline values: CDR1 MNHNS, CDR2 SASEGT. The CDR3 covers 14 residues. With V trimmed by 4 bases and J by 6 bases, 5 bases remained unmatched. The CDR3 sequence: CASSGDRILNEQFF. The CDR3 DNA is TGTGCCAGCAGTGGGGACAGGATTCTCAATGAGCAGTTCTTC.